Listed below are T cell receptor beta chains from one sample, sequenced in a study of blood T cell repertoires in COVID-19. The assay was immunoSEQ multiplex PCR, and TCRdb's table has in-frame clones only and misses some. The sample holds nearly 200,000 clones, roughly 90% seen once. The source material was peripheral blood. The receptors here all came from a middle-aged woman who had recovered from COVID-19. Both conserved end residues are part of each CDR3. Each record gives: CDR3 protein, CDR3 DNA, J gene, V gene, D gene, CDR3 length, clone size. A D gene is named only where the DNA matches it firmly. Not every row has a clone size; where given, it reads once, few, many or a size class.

CDR3 protein: CAWSVFAGVRGTGELFF; CDR3 DNA: TGTGCCTGGAGTGTGTTTGCGGGGGTAAGAGGCACCGGGGAGCTGTTTTTT; J gene: TRBJ2-2; V gene: TRBV30; D gene: TRBD2; CDR3 length: 17; clone size: -
CDR3 protein: CASSPTAGYEQYF; CDR3 DNA: TGCGCCAGCAGCCCGACCGCGGGCTACGAGCAGTACTTC; J gene: TRBJ2-7; V gene: TRBV5-1; D gene: -; CDR3 length: 13; clone size: -
CDR3 protein: CASSRQGPIPTYEQYF; CDR3 DNA: TGTGCCAGCAGCCGACAGGGGCCGATTCCGACCTACGAGCAGTACTTC; J gene: TRBJ2-7; V gene: TRBV27; D gene: TRBD1; CDR3 length: 16; clone size: -
CDR3 protein: CASSQDRTASGNTIYF; CDR3 DNA: TGCGCCAGCAGCCAAGATCGGACAGCCTCTGGAAACACCATATATTTT; J gene: TRBJ1-3; V gene: TRBV4-3; D gene: -; CDR3 length: 16; clone size: -
CDR3 protein: CAKQGPRTSGRYEQYF; CDR3 DNA: TGTGCCAAACAGGGCCCAAGGACTAGCGGGAGGTACGAGCAGTACTTC; J gene: TRBJ2-7; V gene: TRBV2; D gene: TRBD2; CDR3 length: 16; clone size: -
CDR3 protein: CASSTGRTGEANEKLFF; CDR3 DNA: TGTGCCAGCAGTACGGGGAGGACAGGGGAAGCTAATGAAAAACTGTTTTTT; J gene: TRBJ1-4; V gene: TRBV28; D gene: TRBD1; CDR3 length: 17; clone size: -
CDR3 protein: CASSLKGARNTEAFF; CDR3 DNA: TGTGCCAGCAGCTTGAAAGGGGCCCGGAACACTGAAGCTTTCTTT; J gene: TRBJ1-1; V gene: TRBV7-9; D gene: -; CDR3 length: 15; clone size: -
CDR3 protein: CASSLDGGHGGNTIYF; CDR3 DNA: TGCGCCAGCAGTTTGGACGGGGGGCATGGTGGAAACACCATATATTTT; J gene: TRBJ1-3; V gene: TRBV5-1; D gene: -; CDR3 length: 16; clone size: -
CDR3 protein: CASSPGLAGLRGTDTQYF; CDR3 DNA: TGCGCCAGCAGCCCGGGACTAGCGGGACTGCGTGGCACAGATACGCAGTATTTT; J gene: TRBJ2-3; V gene: TRBV5-1; D gene: TRBD2; CDR3 length: 18; clone size: -
CDR3 protein: CASSPTTGDTGELFF; CDR3 DNA: TGCGCCAGCAGCCCCACGACAGGAGACACCGGGGAGCTGTTTTTT; J gene: TRBJ2-2; V gene: TRBV5-1; D gene: -; CDR3 length: 15; clone size: -
CDR3 protein: CAWSVLRGTDTQYF; CDR3 DNA: TGTGCCTGGAGTGTGCTGCGGGGCACAGATACGCAGTATTTT; J gene: TRBJ2-3; V gene: TRBV30; D gene: -; CDR3 length: 14; clone size: -
CDR3 protein: CASSPRLQRSTYNEQFF; CDR3 DNA: TGTGCCAGCTCACCCCGACTCCAGCGGAGTACCTACAATGAGCAGTTCTTC; J gene: TRBJ2-1; V gene: TRBV18; D gene: -; CDR3 length: 17; clone size: -
CDR3 protein: CASMGGTTDTQYF; CDR3 DNA: TGTGCCAGCATGGGAGGGACCACAGATACGCAGTATTTT; J gene: TRBJ2-3; V gene: TRBV21-1; D gene: -; CDR3 length: 13; clone size: -
CDR3 protein: CASSPTDGVVGYTF; CDR3 DNA: TGTGCCAGCAGCCCCACCGACGGAGTAGTTGGCTACACCTTC; J gene: TRBJ1-2; V gene: TRBV6-5; D gene: -; CDR3 length: 14; clone size: once
CDR3 protein: CASSQWEAGTGRGNTIYF; CDR3 DNA: TGTGCCAGCAGCCAATGGGAGGCCGGGACAGGGCGTGGAAACACCATATATTTT; J gene: TRBJ1-3; V gene: TRBV3-1/TRBV3-2; D gene: TRBD1; CDR3 length: 18; clone size: -
CDR3 protein: CASSEPRTGGNEQFF; CDR3 DNA: TGTGCCAGCAGTGAACCGCGGACGGGCGGGAATGAGCAGTTCTTC; J gene: TRBJ2-1; V gene: TRBV25-1; D gene: -; CDR3 length: 15; clone size: -
CDR3 protein: CASSQVQAGTSAVHEQYF; CDR3 DNA: TGTGCCAGCAGCCAAGTCCAAGCGGGGACTAGCGCAGTCCACGAGCAGTACTTC; J gene: TRBJ2-7; V gene: TRBV4-2; D gene: TRBD2; CDR3 length: 18; clone size: -
CDR3 protein: CASSGPGQRGYTF; CDR3 DNA: TGCGCCAGCAGCGGCCCGGGACAGCGTGGCTACACCTTC; J gene: TRBJ1-2; V gene: TRBV5-1; D gene: TRBD1; CDR3 length: 13; clone size: -
CDR3 protein: CASSRGAGLAAPGEQYF; CDR3 DNA: TGTGCCAGCAGCCGCGGGGCGGGACTAGCGGCCCCTGGCGAGCAGTACTTC; J gene: TRBJ2-7; V gene: TRBV7-9; D gene: TRBD2; CDR3 length: 17; clone size: -
CDR3 protein: CASSSLILAGHYEQYF; CDR3 DNA: TGTGCCAGCAGTTCTTTAATTTTAGCGGGACACTACGAGCAGTACTTC; J gene: TRBJ2-7; V gene: TRBV6-6; D gene: TRBD2; CDR3 length: 16; clone size: -
CDR3 protein: CASSPKGVPGAEAFF; CDR3 DNA: TGTGCCAGCAGCCCTAAAGGGGTCCCGGGCGCTGAAGCTTTCTTT; J gene: TRBJ1-1; V gene: TRBV27; D gene: -; CDR3 length: 15; clone size: -
CDR3 protein: CASSQDPGGFTEAFF; CDR3 DNA: TGTGCCAGCAGCCAAGATCCAGGGGGCTTCACTGAAGCTTTCTTT; J gene: TRBJ1-1; V gene: TRBV3-1/TRBV3-2; D gene: TRBD1; CDR3 length: 15; clone size: -
CDR3 protein: CASSPGTDYYEQYF; CDR3 DNA: TGCGCCAGCAGCCCCGGGACAGATTACTACGAGCAGTACTTC; J gene: TRBJ2-7; V gene: TRBV5-1; D gene: TRBD1; CDR3 length: 14; clone size: -
CDR3 protein: CASSLDGDTEAFF; CDR3 DNA: TGTGCCAGCAGTCTGGACGGGGACACTGAAGCTTTCTTT; J gene: TRBJ1-1; V gene: TRBV6-5; D gene: -; CDR3 length: 13; clone size: -
CDR3 protein: CASSLTGGANQPQHF; CDR3 DNA: TGTGCCAGCAGTCTTACAGGGGGGGCTAATCAGCCCCAGCATTTT; J gene: TRBJ1-5; V gene: TRBV28; D gene: TRBD1; CDR3 length: 15; clone size: -
CDR3 protein: CASRPDRGANTEAFF; CDR3 DNA: TGTGCCAGCAGGCCTGACAGGGGCGCGAACACTGAAGCTTTCTTT; J gene: TRBJ1-1; V gene: TRBV6-5; D gene: TRBD1; CDR3 length: 15; clone size: -
CDR3 protein: CSVGTGERGYTF; CDR3 DNA: TGCAGCGTTGGAACAGGGGAGCGTGGCTACACCTTC; J gene: TRBJ1-2; V gene: TRBV29-1; D gene: TRBD1; CDR3 length: 12; clone size: -
CDR3 protein: CASSPPSRTGVYEQYF; CDR3 DNA: TGTGCCAGCTCACCACCCTCAAGGACAGGGGTCTACGAGCAGTACTTC; J gene: TRBJ2-7; V gene: TRBV18; D gene: TRBD1; CDR3 length: 16; clone size: -
CDR3 protein: CAWSSGGEQYF; CDR3 DNA: TGTGCCTGGAGTTCGGGGGGCGAGCAGTACTTC; J gene: TRBJ2-7; V gene: TRBV30; D gene: TRBD2; CDR3 length: 11; clone size: -
CDR3 protein: CASSLDYGDRRYF; CDR3 DNA: TGTGCCAGCAGCCTAGATTATGGGGACAGACGATACTTC; J gene: TRBJ2-5; V gene: TRBV11-2; D gene: TRBD1; CDR3 length: 13; clone size: -
CDR3 protein: CASSPSVGNSPLHF; CDR3 DNA: TGCGCCAGCAGCCCCTCCGTCGGGAATTCACCCCTCCACTTT; J gene: TRBJ1-6; V gene: TRBV5-1; D gene: -; CDR3 length: 14; clone size: -
CDR3 protein: CASSYAQGPYNYGYTF; CDR3 DNA: TGTGCCAGCAGTTACGCGCAGGGGCCCTATAACTATGGCTACACCTTC; J gene: TRBJ1-2; V gene: TRBV6-6; D gene: -; CDR3 length: 16; clone size: -
CDR3 protein: CASSLGTTSGQETQYF; CDR3 DNA: TGTGCCAGCAGCTTAGGGACGACTAGCGGCCAAGAGACCCAGTACTTC; J gene: TRBJ2-5; V gene: TRBV11-3; D gene: TRBD2; CDR3 length: 16; clone size: once
CDR3 protein: CASSLTDRGSEKLFF; CDR3 DNA: TGTGCCAGCAGCTTAACGGACAGGGGAAGTGAAAAACTGTTTTTT; J gene: TRBJ1-4; V gene: TRBV11-1; D gene: TRBD1; CDR3 length: 15; clone size: -
CDR3 protein: CASSYSTSGSPSSYEQYF; CDR3 DNA: TGTGCCAGCAGTTACTCCACTAGCGGGAGCCCGAGCTCCTACGAGCAGTACTTC; J gene: TRBJ2-7; V gene: TRBV6-2/TRBV6-3; D gene: TRBD2; CDR3 length: 18; clone size: few
CDR3 protein: CSARLGLEQFF; CDR3 DNA: TGCAGTGCTAGACTGGGACTAGAGCAGTTCTTC; J gene: TRBJ2-1; V gene: TRBV20-1; D gene: TRBD2; CDR3 length: 11; clone size: once
CDR3 protein: CASSQETGGSSYEQYF; CDR3 DNA: TGTGCCAGCAGCCAAGAGACTGGCGGGAGTTCCTACGAGCAGTACTTC; J gene: TRBJ2-7; V gene: TRBV3-1/TRBV3-2; D gene: TRBD2; CDR3 length: 16; clone size: -
CDR3 protein: CASSSLSPDTQYF; CDR3 DNA: TGTGCCAGCAGTTCCCTTTCCCCAGATACGCAGTATTTT; J gene: TRBJ2-3; V gene: TRBV27; D gene: -; CDR3 length: 13; clone size: -
CDR3 protein: CASRGGSGMGNEQFF; CDR3 DNA: TGTGCCAGTAGAGGGGGTAGCGGGATGGGAAATGAGCAGTTCTTC; J gene: TRBJ2-1; V gene: TRBV19; D gene: TRBD2; CDR3 length: 15; clone size: -
CDR3 protein: CASREGRTEAFF; CDR3 DNA: TGCGCCAGCAGGGAGGGTCGTACTGAAGCTTTCTTT; J gene: TRBJ1-1; V gene: TRBV5-1; D gene: -; CDR3 length: 12; clone size: once
CDR3 protein: CASSIKVGLAYGEQFF; CDR3 DNA: TGTGCCAGTAGTATTAAAGTGGGACTAGCGTACGGTGAGCAGTTCTTC; J gene: TRBJ2-1; V gene: TRBV19; D gene: TRBD2; CDR3 length: 16; clone size: -
CDR3 protein: CASKGLAGVTGELFF; CDR3 DNA: TGTGCCAGCAAAGGGCTAGCGGGAGTAACCGGGGAGCTGTTTTTT; J gene: TRBJ2-2; V gene: TRBV28; D gene: TRBD2; CDR3 length: 15; clone size: -
CDR3 protein: CASSLVQGGYTF; CDR3 DNA: TGTGCCAGCAGCTTAGTTCAGGGTGGCTACACCTTC; J gene: TRBJ1-2; V gene: TRBV7-8; D gene: -; CDR3 length: 12; clone size: -
CDR3 protein: CASSHARDRGTGELFF; CDR3 DNA: TGTGCCAGCAGCCACGCGAGGGACAGGGGCACCGGGGAGCTGTTTTTT; J gene: TRBJ2-2; V gene: TRBV5-4; D gene: TRBD1; CDR3 length: 16; clone size: -
CDR3 protein: CASSQDRDSPLHF; CDR3 DNA: TGCGCCAGCAGCCAGGACAGGGATTCACCCCTCCACTTT; J gene: TRBJ1-6; V gene: TRBV4-3; D gene: TRBD1; CDR3 length: 13; clone size: -
CDR3 protein: CAISSSGTSDSYEQYF; CDR3 DNA: TGTGCCATCAGTTCTTCCGGGACTAGCGACAGCTACGAGCAGTACTTC; J gene: TRBJ2-7; V gene: TRBV10-3; D gene: TRBD2; CDR3 length: 16; clone size: -
CDR3 protein: CASSIETNQPQHF; CDR3 DNA: TGTGCCAGTAGTATCGAAACTAATCAGCCCCAGCATTTT; J gene: TRBJ1-5; V gene: TRBV19; D gene: -; CDR3 length: 13; clone size: -